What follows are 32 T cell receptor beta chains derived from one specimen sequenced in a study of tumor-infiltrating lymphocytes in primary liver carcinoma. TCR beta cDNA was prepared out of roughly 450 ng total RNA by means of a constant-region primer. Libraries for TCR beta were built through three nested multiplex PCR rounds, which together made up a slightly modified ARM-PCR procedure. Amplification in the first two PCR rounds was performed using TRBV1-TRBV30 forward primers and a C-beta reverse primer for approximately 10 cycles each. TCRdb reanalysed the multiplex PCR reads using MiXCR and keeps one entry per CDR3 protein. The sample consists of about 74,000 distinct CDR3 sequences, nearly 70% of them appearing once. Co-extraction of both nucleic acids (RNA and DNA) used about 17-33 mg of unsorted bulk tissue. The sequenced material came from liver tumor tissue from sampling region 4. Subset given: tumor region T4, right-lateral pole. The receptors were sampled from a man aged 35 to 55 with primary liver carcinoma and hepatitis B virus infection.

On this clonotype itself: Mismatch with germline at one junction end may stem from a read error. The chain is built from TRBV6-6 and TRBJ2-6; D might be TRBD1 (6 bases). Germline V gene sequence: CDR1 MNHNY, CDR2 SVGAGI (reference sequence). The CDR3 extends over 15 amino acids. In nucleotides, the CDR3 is TGTGCCAGCAGTCCTACAGGGTCCGGGGCCAATGTCCCGACTTTC. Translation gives CASSPTGSGANVPTF.

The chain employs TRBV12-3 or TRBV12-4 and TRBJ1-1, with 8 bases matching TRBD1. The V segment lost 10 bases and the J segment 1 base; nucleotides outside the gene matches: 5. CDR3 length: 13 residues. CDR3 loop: CANTGGRNTEAFF. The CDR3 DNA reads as TGTGCCAACACAGGGGGGCGGAACACTGAAGCTTTCTTT.

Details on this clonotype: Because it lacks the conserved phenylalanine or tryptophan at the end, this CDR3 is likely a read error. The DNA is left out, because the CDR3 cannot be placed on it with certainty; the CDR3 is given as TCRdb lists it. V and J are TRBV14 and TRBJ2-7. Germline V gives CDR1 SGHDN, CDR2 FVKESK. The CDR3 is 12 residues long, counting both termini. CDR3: CASSQDGAKQYL.

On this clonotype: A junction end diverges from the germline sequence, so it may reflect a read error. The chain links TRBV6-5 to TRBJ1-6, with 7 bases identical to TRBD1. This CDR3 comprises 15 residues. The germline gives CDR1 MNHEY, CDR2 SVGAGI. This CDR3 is CASRSDRDYNSPPHF. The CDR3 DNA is TGTGCCAGCAGGTCCGACAGGGACTATAATTCACCCCCCCACTTT.

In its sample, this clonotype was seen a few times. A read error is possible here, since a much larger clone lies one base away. CDR3 protein: CSARAPQGGEQFF. In DNA form, the CDR3 reads TGCAGTGCTAGAGCTCCACAGGGGGGTGAGCAGTTCTTC. The V gene is TRBV20-1, the J gene TRBJ2-1; 8 bases fit TRBD1. This CDR3 has 13 amino acids. The V gene's germline CDR1 is DFQATT and CDR2 SNEGSKA (reference sequence). V lost 1 base and J lost 9; bases outside the gene matches: 5.

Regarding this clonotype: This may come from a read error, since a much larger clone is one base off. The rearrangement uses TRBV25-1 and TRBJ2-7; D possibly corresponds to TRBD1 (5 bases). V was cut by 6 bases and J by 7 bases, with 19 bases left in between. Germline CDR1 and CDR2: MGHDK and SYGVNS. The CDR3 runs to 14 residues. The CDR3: CASRSGLPLDEQYF. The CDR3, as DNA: TGTGCCAGCAGATCAGGGCTACCCCTGGATGAGCAGTACTTC.

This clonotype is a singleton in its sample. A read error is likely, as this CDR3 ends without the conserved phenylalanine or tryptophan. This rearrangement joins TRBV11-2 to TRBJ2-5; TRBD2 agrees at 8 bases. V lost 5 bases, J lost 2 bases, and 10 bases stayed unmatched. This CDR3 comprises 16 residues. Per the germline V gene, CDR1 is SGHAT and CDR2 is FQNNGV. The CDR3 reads CASSIVQASGQETQYV. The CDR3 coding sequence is TGTGCCAGCAGCATAGTCCAGGCTAGCGGGCAAGAGACCCAGTACGTC.

The CDR3 sequence: CASSLGLAGGPDEQYF. The CDR3 coding sequence is TGTGCCAGCAGCTTGGGACTAGCGGGAGGGCCCGATGAGCAGTACTTC. The rearrangement uses TRBV5-4 and TRBJ2-1, with 14 bases matching TRBD2. Near its end, the DNA agrees better with TRBJ2-7, so the J call may be wrong. The CDR3 is 16 amino acids. Germline V CDR1 and CDR2: SGHNT, YYREEE (reference sequence).

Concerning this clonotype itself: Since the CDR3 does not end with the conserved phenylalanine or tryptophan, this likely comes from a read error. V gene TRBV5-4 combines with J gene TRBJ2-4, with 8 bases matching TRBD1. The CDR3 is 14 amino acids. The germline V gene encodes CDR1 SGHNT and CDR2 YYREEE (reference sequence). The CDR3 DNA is TGTGCCAGCAGCTTTCAGGGGGCCAAAAACATACAGTACCTC. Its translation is CASSFQGAKNIQYL.

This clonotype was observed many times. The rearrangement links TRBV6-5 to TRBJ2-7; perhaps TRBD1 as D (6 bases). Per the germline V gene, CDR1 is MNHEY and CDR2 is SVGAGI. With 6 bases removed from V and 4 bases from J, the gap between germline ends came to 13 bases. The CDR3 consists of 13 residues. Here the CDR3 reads CASSQGGSYEQYF. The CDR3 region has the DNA TGTGCCAGCAGCCAAGGGGGTTCGTACGAGCAGTACTTC.

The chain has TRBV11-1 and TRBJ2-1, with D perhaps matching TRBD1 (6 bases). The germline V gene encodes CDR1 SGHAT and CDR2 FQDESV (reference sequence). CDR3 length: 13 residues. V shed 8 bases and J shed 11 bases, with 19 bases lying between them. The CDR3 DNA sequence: TGTGCCAGCCGCCCCAGGGGACGGGATAAGCAGTTCTTC. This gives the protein CASRPRGRDKQFF.

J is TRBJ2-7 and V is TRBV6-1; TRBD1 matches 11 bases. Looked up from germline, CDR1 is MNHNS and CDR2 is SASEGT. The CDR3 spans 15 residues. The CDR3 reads CPSSPDRTGGNEQYF. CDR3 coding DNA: TGTCCTAGCAGTCCCGATAGGACAGGGGGCAACGAGCAGTACTTC.

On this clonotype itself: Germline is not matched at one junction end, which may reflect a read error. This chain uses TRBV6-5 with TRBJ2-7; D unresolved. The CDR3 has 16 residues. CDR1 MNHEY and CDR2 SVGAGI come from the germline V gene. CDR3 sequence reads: CASSITRNFGSSEQYF. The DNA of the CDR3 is TGTGCCAGCAGTATTACCCGGAACTTTGGTTCCTCCGAGCAGTACTTC.

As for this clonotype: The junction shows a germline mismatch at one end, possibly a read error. For the CDR3, the DNA is TGTGCCAGTAGTCCTGACCCAACGGCGTACAATGGGCAGTTCTTC. Amino acid sequence: CASSPDPTAYNGQFF. This rearrangement joins TRBV12-3 or TRBV12-4 to TRBJ2-1; D is unresolved. CDR3 size: 15 residues.

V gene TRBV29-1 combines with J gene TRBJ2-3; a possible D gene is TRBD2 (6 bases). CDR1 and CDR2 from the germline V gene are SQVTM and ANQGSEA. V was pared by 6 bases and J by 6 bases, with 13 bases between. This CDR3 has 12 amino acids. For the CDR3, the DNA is TGCAGCGTAGACGGGGGTAGGGATACGCAGTATTTT. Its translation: CSVDGGRDTQYF.

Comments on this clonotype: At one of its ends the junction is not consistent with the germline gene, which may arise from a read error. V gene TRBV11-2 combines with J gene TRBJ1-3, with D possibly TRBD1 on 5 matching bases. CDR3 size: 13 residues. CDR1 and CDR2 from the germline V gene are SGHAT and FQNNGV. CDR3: CTLAQGAGNTIYF. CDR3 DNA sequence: TGTACCTTAGCCCAGGGAGCTGGGAACACCATATATTTT.

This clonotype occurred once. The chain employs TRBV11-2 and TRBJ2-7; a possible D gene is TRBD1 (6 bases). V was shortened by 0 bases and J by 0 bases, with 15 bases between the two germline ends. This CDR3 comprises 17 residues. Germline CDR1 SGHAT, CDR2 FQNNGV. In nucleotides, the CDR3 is TGTGCCAGCAGCTTAGATTTCGGGACACCCCGCTCCTACGAGCAGTACTTC. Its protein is CASSLDFGTPRSYEQYF.

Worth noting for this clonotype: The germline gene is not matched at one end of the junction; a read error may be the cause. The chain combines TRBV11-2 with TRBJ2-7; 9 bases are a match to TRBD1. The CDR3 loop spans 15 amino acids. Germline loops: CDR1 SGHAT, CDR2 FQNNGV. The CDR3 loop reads CTSSSTGGRRYEQYF. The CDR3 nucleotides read TGTACCAGCAGTTCTACAGGGGGCCGGAGGTACGAGCAGTACTTT.

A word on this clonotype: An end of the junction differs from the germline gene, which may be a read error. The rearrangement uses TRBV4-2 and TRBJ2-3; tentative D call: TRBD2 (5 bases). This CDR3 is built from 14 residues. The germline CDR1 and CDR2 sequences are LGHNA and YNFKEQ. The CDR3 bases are TGTGCCAGTAGCCTACTGGGGAGCACAGATATGCAGTATTTT. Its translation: CASSLLGSTDMQYF.

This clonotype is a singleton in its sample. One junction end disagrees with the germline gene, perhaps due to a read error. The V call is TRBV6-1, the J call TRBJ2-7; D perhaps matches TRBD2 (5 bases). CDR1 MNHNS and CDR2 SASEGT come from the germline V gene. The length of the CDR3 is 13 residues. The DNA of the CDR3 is TGTGCCAGCAGTGAGCGGAGGTCCTACGAGCAATACTTC. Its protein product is CASSERRSYEQYF.

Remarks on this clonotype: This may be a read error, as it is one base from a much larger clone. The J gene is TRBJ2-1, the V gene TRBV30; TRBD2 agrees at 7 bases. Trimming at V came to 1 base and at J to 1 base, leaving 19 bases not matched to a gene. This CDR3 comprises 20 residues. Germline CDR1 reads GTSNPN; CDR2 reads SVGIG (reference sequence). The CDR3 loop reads CAWSDPKGGSPIWSYNEQFF. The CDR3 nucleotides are TGTGCCTGGAGTGACCCAAAGGGCGGGAGCCCGATCTGGTCCTACAATGAGCAGTTCTTC.

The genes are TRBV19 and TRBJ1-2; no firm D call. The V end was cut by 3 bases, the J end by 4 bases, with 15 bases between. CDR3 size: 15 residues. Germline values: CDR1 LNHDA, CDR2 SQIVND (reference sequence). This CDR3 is CASSITDVTSYGYTF. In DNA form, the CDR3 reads TGTGCCAGTAGTATTACAGACGTTACCTCCTATGGCTACACCTTC.

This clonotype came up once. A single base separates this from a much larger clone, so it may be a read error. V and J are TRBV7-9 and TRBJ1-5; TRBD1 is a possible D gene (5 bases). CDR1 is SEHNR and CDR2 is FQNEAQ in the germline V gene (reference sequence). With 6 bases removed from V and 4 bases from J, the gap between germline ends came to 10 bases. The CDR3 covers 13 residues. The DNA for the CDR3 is TGTGCCAGCAGAGTACAGGAGAATCAGCCCCAGCATTTT. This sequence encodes CASRVQENQPQHF.

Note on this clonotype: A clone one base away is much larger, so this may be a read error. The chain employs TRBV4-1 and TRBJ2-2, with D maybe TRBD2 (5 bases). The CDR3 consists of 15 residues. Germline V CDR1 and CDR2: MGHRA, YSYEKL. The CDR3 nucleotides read TGCGCCAGCAGCCAAGCGGGTACGAACACCGGGGAGCCGTTTTTT. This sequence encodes CASSQAGTNTGEPFF.

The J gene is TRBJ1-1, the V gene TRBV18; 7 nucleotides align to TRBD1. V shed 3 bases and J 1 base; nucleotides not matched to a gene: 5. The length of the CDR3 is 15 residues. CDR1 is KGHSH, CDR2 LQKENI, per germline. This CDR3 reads CASSPDRERNTEAFF. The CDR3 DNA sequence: TGTGCCAGCTCACCTGACAGGGAGAGGAACACTGAAGCTTTCTTT.

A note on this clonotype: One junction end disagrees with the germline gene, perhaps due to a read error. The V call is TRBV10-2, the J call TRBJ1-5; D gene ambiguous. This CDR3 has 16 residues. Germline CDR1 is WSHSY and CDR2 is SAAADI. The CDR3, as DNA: TGCACCAGTACCCGTTCGTTACACGGGAACTATCAGCCCCAGCATTTT. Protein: CTSTRSLHGNYQPQHF.

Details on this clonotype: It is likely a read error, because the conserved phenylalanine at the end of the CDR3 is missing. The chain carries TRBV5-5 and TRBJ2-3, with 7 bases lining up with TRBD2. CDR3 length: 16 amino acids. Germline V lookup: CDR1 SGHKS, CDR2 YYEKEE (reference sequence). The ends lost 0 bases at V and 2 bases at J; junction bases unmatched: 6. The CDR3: CASSLDLADNTDTQYS. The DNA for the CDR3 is TGTGCCAGCAGCTTGGATCTAGCGGATAACACAGATACGCAGTATTCT.

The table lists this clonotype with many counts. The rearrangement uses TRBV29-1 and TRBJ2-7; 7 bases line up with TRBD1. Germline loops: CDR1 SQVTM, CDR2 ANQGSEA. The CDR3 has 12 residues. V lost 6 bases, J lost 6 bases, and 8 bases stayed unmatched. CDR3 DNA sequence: TGCAGCGTGAGATTCGACAGGGCCGAGCAGTACTTC. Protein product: CSVRFDRAEQYF.

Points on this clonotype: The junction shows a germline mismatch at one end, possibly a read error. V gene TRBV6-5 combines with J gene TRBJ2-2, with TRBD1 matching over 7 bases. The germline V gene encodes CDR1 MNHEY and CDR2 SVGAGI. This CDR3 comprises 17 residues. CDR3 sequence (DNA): TGCGCCAGCAGTCCCCATGAGGGGACAGCGAACACCGGGGAGCTGTTTTTT. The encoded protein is CASSPHEGTANTGELFF.

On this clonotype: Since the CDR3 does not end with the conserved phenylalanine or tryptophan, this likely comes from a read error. CDR3 amino acids: CANSPGRAGVWDEQFL. Here the CDR3 DNA reads TGTGCCAACAGCCCGGGCAGGGCGGGAGTCTGGGATGAGCAGTTCCTC. The chain has TRBV7-9 and TRBJ2-1, with TRBD2 identical over 7 bases. The CDR3 is 16 residues long. Germline values: CDR1 SEHNR, CDR2 FQNEAQ (reference sequence).

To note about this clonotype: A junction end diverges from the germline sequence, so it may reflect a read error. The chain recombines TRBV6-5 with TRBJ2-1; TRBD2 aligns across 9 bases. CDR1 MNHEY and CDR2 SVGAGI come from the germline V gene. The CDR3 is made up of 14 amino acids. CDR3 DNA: TGTGCCCGCAGTTACACCGGGACTAGCATGGAGCAGTTCTTC. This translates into CARSYTGTSMEQFF.

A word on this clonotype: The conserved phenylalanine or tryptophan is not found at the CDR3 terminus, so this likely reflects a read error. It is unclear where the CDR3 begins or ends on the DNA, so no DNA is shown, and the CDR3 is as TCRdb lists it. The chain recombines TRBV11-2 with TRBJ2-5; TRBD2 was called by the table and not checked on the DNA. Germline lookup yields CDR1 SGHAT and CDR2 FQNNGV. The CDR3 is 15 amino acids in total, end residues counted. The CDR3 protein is CASSTGLAGVETKYY.